Shown below are 17 T cell receptor beta chains from a single sample sequenced in a study of blood T cells in healthy people across ages. Combining a sample-barcoded 5' primer with a J-beta primer mix, a second PCR ran for roughly 6 to 12 cycles. TCRdb re-analysed the 5' RACE reads in MiXCR, keeping a single row per CDR3 protein. This table has about a million distinct CDR3 sequences, less than 45% appearing once. The sequenced sample consisted of blood. Receptor source: a man aged 18 to 29 in good health.

This chain links TRBV6-2 or TRBV6-3 with TRBJ2-7; 7 bases line up with TRBD1. CDR3 size: 13 residues. CDR1 MNHEY and CDR2 SVGEGT come from the germline V gene. Trimming cost V 7 bases and J 4 bases; bases outside gene matches: 7. The CDR3 sequence is CASKKDRAYEQYF. The CDR3 DNA is TGTGCCAGCAAAAAAGACAGGGCTTACGAGCAGTACTTC.

This clonotype came up a few times. J is TRBJ2-1 and V is TRBV27; D remains ambiguous. V lost 3 bases, J lost 9 bases, and 9 bases lay in between. The CDR3 runs to 12 residues. Germline V lookup: CDR1 MNHEY, CDR2 SMNVEV (reference sequence). This chain's CDR3 is CASSFSNGEQFF. CDR3 DNA: TGTGCCAGCAGTTTTTCAAACGGTGAGCAGTTCTTC.

As to this clonotype: The junction and the germline gene differ at one end; a read error may be behind it. The rearrangement joins TRBV5-1 to TRBJ2-7, with D perhaps matching TRBD1 or TRBD2 (7 bases each). The germline gives CDR1 SGHRS, CDR2 YFSETQ. The CDR3 is 17 amino acids. CDR3 region: CASSLMAGGVETYEQNF. The CDR3 DNA sequence: TGCGCCAGCAGCTTGATGGCAGGGGGGGTCGAGACCTACGAGCAGAACTTC.

Concerning this clonotype itself: Given a much more abundant clone one base away, this may be a read error. The chain links TRBV20-1 to TRBJ1-2; D remains unclear. Germline V CDR1 and CDR2: DFQATT, SNEGSKA (reference sequence). This CDR3 spans 15 amino acids. Trimming stripped 0 bases from V and 8 bases from J, with 19 bases between. CDR3: CSARDRQVPMRGYTF. The DNA for the CDR3 is TGCAGTGCTAGAGATAGGCAGGTTCCTATGAGGGGCTACACCTTC.

The chain is built from TRBV27 and TRBJ2-1; the D gene is possibly TRBD1 (6 bases). V was trimmed by 4 bases and J by 10 bases, leaving 20 bases between them. The CDR3 contains 15 residues. In germline, CDR1 is MNHEY, CDR2 SMNVEV (reference sequence). The CDR3 nucleotides are TGTGCCAGCAGTTACACAGGGTACCCTATCTACGAGCAGTTCTTC. Translated: CASSYTGYPIYEQFF.

The chain links TRBV6-1 to TRBJ2-7; no clear D. V was pared by 1 base and J by 0 bases, with 13 bases between. Germline CDR1 reads MNHNS; CDR2 reads SASEGT. The CDR3 contains 16 residues. The chain's CDR3 is CASSEGSLMASYEQYF. For the CDR3, the DNA is TGTGCCAGCAGTGAAGGTAGCCTTATGGCCTCCTACGAGCAGTACTTC.

This clonotype was counted a few times. The CDR3 loop is CSATRGRGQPQHF. CDR3 DNA sequence: TGCAGTGCTACTCGGGGAAGAGGACAGCCCCAGCATTTT. This chain joins TRBV20-1 and TRBJ1-5, with D unresolved. Germline V CDR1 and CDR2: DFQATT, SNEGSKA (reference sequence). CDR3 length equals 13 residues. The V and J ends lost 4 bases and 7 bases respectively, with 14 bases between them.

This clonotype was seen only a few times. The chain is built from TRBV27 and TRBJ2-1; a weak D match, TRBD1 (5 bases). V was trimmed by 2 bases and J by 3 bases, leaving 11 bases between them. Germline loops: CDR1 MNHEY, CDR2 SMNVEV (reference sequence). The CDR3 extends over 15 amino acids. CDR3 sequence: CASSLTPTDYNEQFF. CDR3 DNA: TGTGCCAGCAGTTTAACTCCGACAGACTACAATGAGCAGTTCTTC.

This clonotype has just a few counts. The rearrangement joins TRBV7-2 to TRBJ2-7; tentative D call: TRBD1 (6 bases). CDR1 SGHTA and CDR2 FQGNSA come from the germline V gene. The CDR3 has 13 residues. V shed 6 bases and J shed 3 bases, with 12 bases lying between them. The CDR3 coding sequence is TGTGCCAGCAGTCTTAACAGGGTCTACGAGCAGTACTTC. Translated, it gives CASSLNRVYEQYF.

This clonotype showed up just a few times. This chain links TRBV4-2 with TRBJ1-1; D is unresolved. CDR3 length: 15 amino acids. The germline CDR1 and CDR2 sequences are LGHNA and YNFKEQ. V was pared by 0 bases and J by 0 bases, with 8 bases between. The DNA for the CDR3 is TGTGCCAGCAGCCAAGAGGTTGCTTTGAACACTGAAGCTTTCTTT. Protein sequence: CASSQEVALNTEAFF.

Details on this clonotype: This may arise from a read error, as a much more abundant clone is one base away. This chain links TRBV7-2 with TRBJ1-2; no reliable D call. CDR1 SGHTA and CDR2 FQGNSA come from the germline V gene. The V end lost 1 base, the J end lost 1 base, and 7 bases lay between the germline ends. The CDR3 is 14 residues long. This CDR3 reads CASSLESDNYGYTF. The CDR3 DNA is TGTGCCAGCAGCTTAGAATCAGATAACTATGGCTACACCTTC. Drawing the rest from reference TRBV7-2 and TRBJ1-2, the complete variable domain is GAGVSQSPSNKVTEKGKDVELRCDPISGHTALYWYRQSLGQGLEFLIYFQGNSAPDKSGLPSDRFSAERTGGSVSTLTIQRTQQEDSAVYLCASSLESDNYGYTFGSGTRLTVV.

This clonotype appeared a few times. The rearrangement uses TRBV10-3 and TRBJ2-1; the match to TRBD1 covers 7 bases. Germline CDR1 ENHRY, CDR2 SYGVKD. The length of the CDR3 is 16 residues. Unmatched junction bases numbered 7, after V lost 5 bases and J lost 0 bases. In DNA form, the CDR3 reads TGTGCCATCAGTTCGCGCCAGGGGGTCTCCTACAATGAGCAGTTCTTC. This gives the protein CAISSRQGVSYNEQFF.

Of note for this clonotype: A much larger clone sits a single nucleotide away, making a read error possible. The chain employs TRBV7-2 and TRBJ2-3, with no clear D. The CDR3 is made up of 15 amino acids. Germline V gives CDR1 SGHTA, CDR2 FQGNSA. The CDR3 DNA reads as TGTGCCAGCAGCTTAGGTCTCCTCTTCACAGATGCGCAGTATTTT. It is translated as CASSLGLLFTDAQYF. The whole variable domain, filled in from reference TRBV7-2 and TRBJ2-3, reads GAGVSQSPSNKVTEKGKDVELRCDPISGHTALYWYRQSLGQGLEFLIYFQGNSAPDKSGLPSDRFSAERTGGSVSTLTIQRTQQEDSAVYLCASSLGLLFTDAQYFGPGTRLTVL.

The rearrangement joins TRBV29-1 to TRBJ2-5; 9 positions agree with TRBD1. The CDR3 is made up of 14 amino acids. With 6 bases clipped from V and 5 bases from J, the junction kept 10 bases outside the gene matches. Germline V CDR1 and CDR2: SQVTM, ANQGSEA. CDR3 region: CSVRGQGRFETQYF. DNA for the CDR3: TGCAGCGTAAGAGGACAGGGGAGATTTGAGACCCAGTACTTC.

The chain has TRBV24-1 and TRBJ2-1; TRBD1 matches at 7 bases. With V trimmed by 2 bases and J by 6 bases, 9 bases remained unmatched. CDR1 and CDR2 from the germline V gene are KGHDR and SFDVKD. This CDR3 region has 16 residues. The CDR3 nucleotides are TGTGCCACCAGTGATTCGACGGGACGGGACAGCAATGAGCAGTTCTTC. Translation gives CATSDSTGRDSNEQFF.

This chain links TRBV20-1 with TRBJ1-5, with TRBD1 matching 7 bases. The CDR3 is 13 residues long. Germline-derived CDR1 and CDR2 are DFQATT and SNEGSKA (reference sequence). V shed 3 bases and J 2 bases; nucleotides not matched to a gene: 1. CDR3 residues: CSASQGGNQPQHF. CDR3 DNA: TGCAGTGCTAGTCAGGGGGGCAATCAGCCCCAGCATTTT.

V gene TRBV20-1 combines with J gene TRBJ2-7; 13 bases align to TRBD2. The CDR3 loop spans 17 amino acids. Trimming took 1 base from V and 5 from J; bases not matched to a gene: 11. Per germline, CDR1 DFQATT and CDR2 SNEGSKA (reference sequence). The CDR3 region is CSARAHRLAGGEDEQYF. CDR3 sequence (DNA): TGCAGTGCTAGAGCCCACCGACTAGCGGGGGGTGAGGACGAGCAGTACTTC.